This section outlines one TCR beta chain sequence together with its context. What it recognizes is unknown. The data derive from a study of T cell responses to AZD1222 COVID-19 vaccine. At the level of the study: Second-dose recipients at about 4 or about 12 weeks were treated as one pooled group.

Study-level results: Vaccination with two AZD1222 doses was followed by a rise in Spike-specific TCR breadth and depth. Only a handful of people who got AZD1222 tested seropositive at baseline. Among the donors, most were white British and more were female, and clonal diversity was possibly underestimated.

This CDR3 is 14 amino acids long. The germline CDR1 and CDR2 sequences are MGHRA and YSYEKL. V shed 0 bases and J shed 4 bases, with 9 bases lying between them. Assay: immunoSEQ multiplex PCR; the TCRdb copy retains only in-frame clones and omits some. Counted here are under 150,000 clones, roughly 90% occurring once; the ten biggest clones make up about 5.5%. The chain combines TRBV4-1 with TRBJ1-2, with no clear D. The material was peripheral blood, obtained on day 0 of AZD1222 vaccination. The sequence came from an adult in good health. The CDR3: CASSQDWAGYGYTF. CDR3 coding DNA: TGCGCCAGCAGCCAAGATTGGGCGGGCTATGGCTACACCTTC.